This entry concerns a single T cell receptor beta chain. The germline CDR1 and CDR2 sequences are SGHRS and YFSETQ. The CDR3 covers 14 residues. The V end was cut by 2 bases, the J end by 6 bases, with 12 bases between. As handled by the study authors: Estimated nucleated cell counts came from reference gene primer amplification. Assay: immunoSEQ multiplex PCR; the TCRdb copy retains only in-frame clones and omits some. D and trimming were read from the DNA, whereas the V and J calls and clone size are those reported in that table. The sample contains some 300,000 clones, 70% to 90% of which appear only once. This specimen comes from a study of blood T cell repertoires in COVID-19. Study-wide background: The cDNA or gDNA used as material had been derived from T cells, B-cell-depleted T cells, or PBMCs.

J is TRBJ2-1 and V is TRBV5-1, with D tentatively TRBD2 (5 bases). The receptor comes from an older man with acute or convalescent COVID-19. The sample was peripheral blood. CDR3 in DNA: TGCGCCAGCAGCTTCGGGGAAGCTATCAATGAGCAGTTCTTC. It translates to CASSFGEAINEQFF.